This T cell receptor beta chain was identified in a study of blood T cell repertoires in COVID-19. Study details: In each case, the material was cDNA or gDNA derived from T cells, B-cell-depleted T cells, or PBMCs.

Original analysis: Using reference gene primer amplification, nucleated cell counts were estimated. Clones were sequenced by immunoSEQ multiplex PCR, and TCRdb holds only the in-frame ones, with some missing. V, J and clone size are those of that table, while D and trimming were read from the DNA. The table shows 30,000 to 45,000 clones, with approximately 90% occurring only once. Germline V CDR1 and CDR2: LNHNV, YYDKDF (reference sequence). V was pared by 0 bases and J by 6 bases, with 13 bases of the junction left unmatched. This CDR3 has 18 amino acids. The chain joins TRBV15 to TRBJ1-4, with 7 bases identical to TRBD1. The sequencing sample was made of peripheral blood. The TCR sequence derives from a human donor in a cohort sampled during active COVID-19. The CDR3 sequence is CATSREVVGTGVHEKLFF. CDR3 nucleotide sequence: TGTGCCACCAGCAGAGAAGTCGTGGGCACAGGGGTTCATGAAAAACTGTTTTTT.